The 8 T cell receptor beta chains given below trace back to one sample, sequenced in a study of blood T cell repertoires in COVID-19. Measured with immunoSEQ multiplex PCR; TCRdb has only the in-frame clones, and not every one. The sample has 130,000 to 150,000 clones, about 89% seen once. Material: PBMCs or T cells enriched from blood (not recorded which). Source of these receptors: a man between 60 and 75 years old who had recovered from COVID-19.

The chain uses TRBV30 and TRBJ1-3; 10 nucleotides agree with TRBD1. In germline, CDR1 is GTSNPN, CDR2 SVGIG (reference sequence). CDR3 length equals 13 residues. V gave up 5 bases and J gave up 3 bases; unmatched junction bases: 1. CDR3 protein: CAWDRGLGNTIYF. In DNA, the CDR3 is TGTGCCTGGGACAGGGGGCTTGGAAACACCATATATTTT.

The chain is built from TRBV7-8 and TRBJ2-3; tentatively, D is TRBD1 (6 bases). Trimming removed 8 bases from V and 2 bases from J, with 11 bases in between. The CDR3 contains 13 residues. From germline, CDR1 is SGHVS and CDR2 FQNEAQ. CDR3: CASLRQVTDTQYF. The CDR3 bases are TGTGCCAGCTTAAGACAGGTCACAGATACGCAGTATTTT.

The chain joins TRBV12-5 to TRBJ1-5; the D is unclear. V lost 0 bases to trimming and J lost 4 bases, with 7 bases between them. Germline values: CDR1 LGHNT, CDR2 FRNRAP. This CDR3 has 14 residues. The CDR3 sequence is CASGLVGSNQPQHF. For the CDR3, the DNA is TGTGCTAGTGGTTTGGTGGGCAGTAATCAGCCCCAGCATTTT. The entire variable domain, with the rest obtained from reference TRBV12-5 and TRBJ1-5, is as follows: DARVTQTPRHKVTEMGQEVTMRCQPILGHNTVFWYRQTMMQGLELLAYFRNRAPLDDSGMPKDRFSAEMPDATLATLKIQPSEPRDSAVYFCASGLVGSNQPQHFGDGTRLSIL.

The chain carries TRBV4-1 and TRBJ1-5, with D perhaps TRBD1 (5 bases). Germline CDR1 and CDR2: MGHRA and YSYEKL. V was shortened by 1 base and J by 4 bases, with 14 bases between the two germline ends. The CDR3 has 16 residues. The CDR3 sequence is CASSQASGGRNQPQHF. For the CDR3, the DNA is TGCGCCAGCAGCCAAGCCTCGGGGGGGAGGAATCAGCCCCAGCATTTT.

The gene calls are TRBV2 and TRBJ1-5; D possibly corresponds to TRBD1 (5 bases). The V gene lost 8 bases and the J gene lost 7 bases, with 9 bases spanning the gap. The CDR3 covers 11 residues. Per germline, CDR1 SNHLY and CDR2 FYNNEI. CDR3 amino acids: CASSGGQPQHF. In nucleotides, the CDR3 is TGTGCCAGCTCCGGGGGACAGCCCCAGCATTTT.

This chain uses TRBV3-1 (or the pseudogene TRBV3-2) with TRBJ2-1, with D uncertain. V lost 3 bases to trimming and J lost 6 bases, with 15 bases between them. The germline gives CDR1 LGHDT, CDR2 YNNKEL (reference sequence). The CDR3 covers 15 residues. For the CDR3, the DNA is TGTGCCAGCAGCCAGTCCCCCTCCACCGGCAATGAGCAGTTCTTC. Translated, it gives CASSQSPSTGNEQFF.

The rearrangement uses TRBV3-1 (or the pseudogene TRBV3-2) and TRBJ1-3, with D possibly being TRBD1 (6 bases). CDR1 and CDR2 from the germline V gene are LGHDT and YNNKEL (reference sequence). The CDR3 sequence is 14 residues long. V was clipped by 0 bases and J by 16 bases, with 19 bases between them. As DNA, the CDR3 is TGTGCCAGCAGCCAAGATCGGGGGGGCCAGCCTAACTATTTT. Encoded protein: CASSQDRGGQPNYF.

The CDR3 sequence is CASSLGQGAGVDTQYF. The CDR3 coding sequence is TGCGCCAGCAGCTTGGGACAGGGGGCCGGGGTGGATACGCAGTATTTT. The V call is TRBV5-1, the J call TRBJ2-3; TRBD1 agrees at 10 bases. The germline V gene encodes CDR1 SGHRS and CDR2 YFSETQ. V lost 0 bases to trimming and J lost 6 bases; unmatched junction nucleotides: 7. The CDR3 runs 16 residues.